This T cell receptor (beta chain) was found in a study of shared clonotypes between healthy human individuals. Study at large: Sampling drew on donors who were two women and three men aged 18 to 49.

Sequencing used immunoSEQ multiplex PCR; TCRdb keeps in-frame clones, though not all of them. This table has approximately 600,000 clones, about 95% appearing once. Selected positively for CCR7 and CD45RO-negative, naive CD8 cells excluded terminally differentiated effector memory CD45RA+ cells. V dropped 0 bases and J dropped 0 bases, with 13 bases sitting between them. The CDR3 sequence is 16 residues long. Germline loops: CDR1 SGHRS, CDR2 YFSETQ. Source material: naive CD8+ T cells sorted from blood. The clonotype comes from a woman in her twenties or thirties in good health. The gene calls are TRBV5-1 and TRBJ2-7; D gene uncertain. The CDR3: CASSLDFTAVSYEQYF. The DNA for the CDR3 is TGCGCCAGCAGCTTGGATTTTACTGCGGTCTCCTACGAGCAGTACTTC.